Here is one T cell receptor (beta chain) with its context. The sample is drawn from a study of blood T cell repertoires in COVID-19. Turning to the study itself: COVID-19 samples from acute and convalescent phases originated in the United States, Italy and Spain. PBMCs, B-cell-depleted T cells, or T cells were the source of the cDNA or gDNA that made up the material.

As processed by the authors: Counts of nucleated cells, estimated from reference gene primer amplification, were obtained. Generated by immunoSEQ multiplex PCR, the TCRdb table keeps only in-frame clones and is missing some. D and trimming come from the DNA, and the V and J calls and clone size come from that table. This table has roughly 330,000 clones, 86% appearing once. CDR1 and CDR2 from the germline V gene are GTSNPN and SVGIG (reference sequence). V was shortened by 0 bases and J by 1 base, with 9 bases between the two germline ends. This CDR3 spans 14 amino acids. This TCR was recovered from a woman aged 45 to 65 with acute or convalescent COVID-19. Sequenced sample: peripheral blood. The rearrangement uses TRBV30 and TRBJ1-1; a possible D gene is TRBD1 (5 bases). The CDR3 DNA reads as TGTGCCTGGAGTGTAGGGGTTGGGAACACTGAAGCTTTCTTT. Protein sequence: CAWSVGVGNTEAFF. The complete variable domain, with remaining parts taken from reference TRBV30 and TRBJ1-1, reads SQTIHQWPATLVQPVGSPLSLECTVEGTSNPNLYWYRQAAGRGLQLLFYSVGIGQISSEVPQNLSASRPQDRQFILSSKKLLLSDSGFYLCAWSVGVGNTEAFFGQGTRLTVV.